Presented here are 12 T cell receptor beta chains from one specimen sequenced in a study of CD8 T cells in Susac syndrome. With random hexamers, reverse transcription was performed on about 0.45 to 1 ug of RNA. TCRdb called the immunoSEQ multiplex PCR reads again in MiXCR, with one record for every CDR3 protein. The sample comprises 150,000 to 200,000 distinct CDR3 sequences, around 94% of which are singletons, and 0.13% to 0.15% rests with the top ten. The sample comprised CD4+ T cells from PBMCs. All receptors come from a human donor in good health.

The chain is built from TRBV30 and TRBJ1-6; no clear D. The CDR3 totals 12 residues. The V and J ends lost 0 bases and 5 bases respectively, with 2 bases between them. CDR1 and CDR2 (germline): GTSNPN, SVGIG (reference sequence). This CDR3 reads CAWSVNNSPLHF. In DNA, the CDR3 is TGTGCCTGGAGTGTAAATAATTCACCCCTCCACTTT.

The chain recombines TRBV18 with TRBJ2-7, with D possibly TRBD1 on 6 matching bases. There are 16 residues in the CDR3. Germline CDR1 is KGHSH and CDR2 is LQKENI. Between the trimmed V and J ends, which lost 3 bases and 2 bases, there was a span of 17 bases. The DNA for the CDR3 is TGTGCCAGCTCACCGATACCGGGGACACCGACCTACGAGCAGTACTTC. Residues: CASSPIPGTPTYEQYF. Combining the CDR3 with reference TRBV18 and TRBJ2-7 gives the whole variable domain NAGVMQNPRHLVRRRGQEARLRCSPMKGHSHVYWYRQLPEEGLKFMVYLQKENIIDESGMPKERFSAEFPKEGPSILRIQQVVRGDSAAYFCASSPIPGTPTYEQYFGPGTRLTVT.

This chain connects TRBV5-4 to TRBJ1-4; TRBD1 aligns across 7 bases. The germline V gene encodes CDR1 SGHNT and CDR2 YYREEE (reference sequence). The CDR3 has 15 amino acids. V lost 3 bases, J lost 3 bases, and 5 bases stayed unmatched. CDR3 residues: CASSSGGTANEKLFF. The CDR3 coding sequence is TGTGCCAGCAGCTCCGGGGGGACAGCTAATGAAAAACTGTTTTTT.

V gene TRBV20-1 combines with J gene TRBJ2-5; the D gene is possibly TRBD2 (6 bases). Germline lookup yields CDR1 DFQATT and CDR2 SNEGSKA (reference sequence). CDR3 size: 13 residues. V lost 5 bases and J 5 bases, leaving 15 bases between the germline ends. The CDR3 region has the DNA TGCAGTGCTGGAAACGGGCTAGCGGAGACCCAGTACTTC. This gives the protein CSAGNGLAETQYF.

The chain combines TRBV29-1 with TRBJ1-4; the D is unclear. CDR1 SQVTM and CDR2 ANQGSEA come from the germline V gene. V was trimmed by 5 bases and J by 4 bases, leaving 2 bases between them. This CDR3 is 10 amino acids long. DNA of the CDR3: TGCAGCGTTTTTAATGAAAAACTGTTTTTT. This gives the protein CSVFNEKLFF. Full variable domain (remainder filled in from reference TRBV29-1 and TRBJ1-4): SAVISQKPSRDICQRGTSLTIQCQVDSQVTMMFWYRQQPGQSLTLIATANQGSEATYESGFVIDKFPISRPNLTFSTLTVSNMSPEDSSIYLCSVFNEKLFFGSGTQLSVL.

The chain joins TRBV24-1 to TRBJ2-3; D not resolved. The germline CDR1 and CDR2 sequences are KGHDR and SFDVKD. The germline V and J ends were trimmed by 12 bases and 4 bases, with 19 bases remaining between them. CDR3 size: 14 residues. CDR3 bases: TGTGCCCCCTTACGTGTAGGGCAGGCAGATACGCAGTATTTT. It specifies CAPLRVGQADTQYF.

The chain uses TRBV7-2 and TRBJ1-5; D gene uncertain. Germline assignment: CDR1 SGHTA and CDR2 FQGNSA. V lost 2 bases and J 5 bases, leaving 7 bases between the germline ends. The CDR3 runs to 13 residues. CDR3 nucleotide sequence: TGTGCCAGCAGCTTATCTAGGGATCAGCCCCAGCATTTT. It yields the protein CASSLSRDQPQHF.

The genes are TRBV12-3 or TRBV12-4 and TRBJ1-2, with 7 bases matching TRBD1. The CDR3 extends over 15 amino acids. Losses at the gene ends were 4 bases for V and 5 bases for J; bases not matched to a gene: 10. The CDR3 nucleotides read TGTGCCAGCAGTTCTTGGGACAGACCCCAGTATGGCTACACCTTC. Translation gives CASSSWDRPQYGYTF.

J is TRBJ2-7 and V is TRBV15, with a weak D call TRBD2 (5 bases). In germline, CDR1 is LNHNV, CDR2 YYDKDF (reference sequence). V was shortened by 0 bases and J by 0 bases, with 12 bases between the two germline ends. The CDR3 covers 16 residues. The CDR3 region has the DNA TGTGCCACCAGCAGAGATGGGGTTACTAGCTCCTACGAGCAGTACTTC. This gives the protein CATSRDGVTSSYEQYF.

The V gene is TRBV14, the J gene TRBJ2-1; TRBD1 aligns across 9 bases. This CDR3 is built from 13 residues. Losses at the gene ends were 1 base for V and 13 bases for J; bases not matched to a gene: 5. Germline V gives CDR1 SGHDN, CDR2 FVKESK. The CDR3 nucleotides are TGTGCCAGCAGCCAAGCAACCACAGGGGGCCAGTTCTTC. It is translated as CASSQATTGGQFF.

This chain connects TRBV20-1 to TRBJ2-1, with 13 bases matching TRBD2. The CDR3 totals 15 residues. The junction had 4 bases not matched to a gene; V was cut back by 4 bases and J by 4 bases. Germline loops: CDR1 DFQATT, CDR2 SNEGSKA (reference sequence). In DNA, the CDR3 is TGCAGTGCTACCGGGACTAGCGGGGTATACAATGAGCAGTTCTTC. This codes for CSATGTSGVYNEQFF.

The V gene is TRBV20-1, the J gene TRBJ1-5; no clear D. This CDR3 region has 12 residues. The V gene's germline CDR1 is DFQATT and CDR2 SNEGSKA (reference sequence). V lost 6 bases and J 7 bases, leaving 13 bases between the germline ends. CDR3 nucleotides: TGCAGTGCGGTTTCCGGCGACCAGCCCCAGCATTTT. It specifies CSAVSGDQPQHF.